The present T cell receptor beta chain was sequenced within a study of radiotherapy plus CTLA-4 blockade in lung cancer. The CDR3 covers 15 residues. V lost 4 bases to trimming and J lost 5 bases, with 18 bases between them. The germline gives CDR1 SGHRS, CDR2 YFSETQ. The table came from immunoSEQ multiplex PCR; TCRdb's copy has only in-frame clones and leaves some out. The top ten hold about 4.2% of the sample, which has roughly 66,000 clones, about four fifths seen once. The source of this sequence is a human donor with non-small cell lung cancer who had a partial response to radiotherapy plus ipilimumab. The sequencing used peripheral blood, collected from a patient treated with radiotherapy plus ipilimumab. The chain combines TRBV5-1 with TRBJ1-1, with D possibly matching TRBD1 (5 bases). DNA for the CDR3: TGCGCCAGCAGCCCCACAGCGGGGCTACGGACTGAAGCTTTCTTT. Its protein is CASSPTAGLRTEAFF.